This T cell receptor (beta chain) is drawn from a study of radiotherapy plus CTLA-4 blockade in lung cancer. Using immunoSEQ multiplex PCR, the repertoire was profiled, and TCRdb retains in-frame clones only, with some absent. The table shows roughly 110,000 clones, with 81% occurring only once. This CDR3 region has 12 residues. Germline CDR1 reads SEHNR; CDR2 reads FQNEAQ (reference sequence). V lost 5 bases and J 5 bases, leaving 7 bases between the germline ends. This clone was counted once. The chain recombines TRBV7-9 with TRBJ1-5; weak D call: TRBD1 (6 bases). The clonotype originates from a human donor with non-small cell lung cancer that progressed on radiotherapy plus ipilimumab. Some clones in this sample may be carry-over from other donors' samples. The source was peripheral blood, collected from a patient treated with radiotherapy plus ipilimumab. CDR3 sequence reads: CASSHRDQPQHF. The CDR3 bases are TGTGCCAGCAGCCACAGGGATCAGCCCCAGCATTTT.